This is a list of T cell receptor beta chains from one sample in a study of cytomegalovirus exposure and HLA in healthy donors. The table came from immunoSEQ multiplex PCR; TCRdb's copy has only in-frame clones and leaves some out. The data hold roughly 100,000 clones, with 65% to 85% observed a single time. Source material: PBMCs. These receptor sequences come from a male donor in good health and CMV-seronegative. Each CDR3 is given with its conserved first and last residue. A D gene is named only where the DNA matches it firmly. Size is stated for part of the rows, as once, few or many counts, or as a class when the clone is expanded.

d_gene	v_gene	abundance	j_gene	CDR3aa	CDR3nt
TRBD2	TRBV6-1	NA	TRBJ2-1	CASSDWAGLAYNEQFF	TGTGCCAGCAGTGATTGGGCTGGACTAGCCTACAATGAGCAGTTCTTC
TRBD1	TRBV7-6	NA	TRBJ1-5	CASSPGTGGNQPQHF	TGTGCCAGCAGCCCCGGGACAGGGGGTAATCAGCCCCAGCATTTT
TRBD2	TRBV13	NA	TRBJ2-3	CASSLGTAGVFTDTQYF	TGTGCCAGCAGCTTAGGGACAGCGGGAGTGTTCACAGATACGCAGTATTTT
TRBD2	TRBV9	NA	TRBJ2-7	CASSVGGGSSSYEQYF	TGTGCCAGCAGCGTAGGGGGAGGGTCGAGCTCCTACGAGCAGTACTTC
TRBD1	TRBV5-1	NA	TRBJ2-2	CASSSRNDRAGELFF	TGCGCCAGCAGCTCCAGAAACGACAGGGCCGGGGAGCTGTTTTTT
NA	TRBV11-2	NA	TRBJ1-1	CASSLPAGFEAFF	TGTGCCAGCAGCTTACCCGCCGGGTTTGAAGCTTTCTTT
TRBD1	TRBV10-3	NA	TRBJ1-6	CAITENDRGYSPLHF	TGTGCCATCACCGAGAATGACAGGGGTTACTCACCCCTCCACTTT
TRBD1	TRBV7-9	once	TRBJ2-6	CASSSSDRGYGANVLTF	TGTGCCAGCAGCTCGTCGGACAGGGGGTATGGGGCCAACGTCCTGACTTTC
NA	TRBV13	NA	TRBJ2-7	CASSLGRYEQYF	TGTGCCAGCAGCTTAGGCCGGTACGAGCAGTACTTC
TRBD2	TRBV15	once	TRBJ2-1	CATSRELAGVNEQFF	TGTGCCACCAGCAGAGAACTAGCGGGAGTCAATGAGCAGTTCTTC
NA	TRBV5-6	NA	TRBJ2-4	CASSQLRGTAKNIQYF	TGTGCCAGCAGCCAACTCAGGGGAACGGCCAAAAACATTCAGTACTTC
TRBD1	TRBV19	NA	TRBJ2-5	CASSWDREETQYF	TGTGCCAGTAGTTGGGACAGGGAAGAGACCCAGTACTTC
NA	TRBV13	NA	TRBJ2-5	CASSPLSSQETQYF	TGTGCCAGCAGCCCTCTAAGTTCCCAAGAGACCCAGTACTTC
NA	TRBV5-1	NA	TRBJ1-3	CASSWGRGGGNTIYF	TGCGCCAGCAGCTGGGGGCGTGGGGGAGGAAACACCATATATTTT
NA	TRBV19	NA	TRBJ2-3	CASSPKMGGGDTQYF	TGTGCCAGTAGTCCCAAGATGGGGGGAGGAGATACGCAGTATTTT
NA	TRBV7-9	NA	TRBJ1-1	CSSSLGRSPNLNTEAFF	TGTTCCAGCAGCTTAGGCCGGTCACCTAATTTGAACACTGAAGCTTTCTTT
NA	TRBV15	NA	TRBJ2-1	CATSRDVGPNEQFF	TGTGCCACCAGCAGAGATGTTGGGCCTAATGAGCAGTTCTTC
NA	TRBV27	few	TRBJ2-1	CASSFTVYNEQFF	TGTGCCAGCAGTTTCACAGTTTACAATGAGCAGTTCTTC
NA	TRBV5-1	NA	TRBJ2-7	CASSSRDMTYEQYF	TGCGCCAGCAGCTCTCGGGACATGACCTACGAGCAGTACTTC
TRBD2	TRBV19	NA	TRBJ2-1	CASSTPWREGPNEQFF	TGTGCCAGTAGTACCCCTTGGCGGGAGGGCCCCAATGAGCAGTTCTTC
NA	TRBV2	NA	TRBJ2-5	CASGGTDETQYF	TGTGCCAGCGGGGGGACAGATGAGACCCAGTACTTC
TRBD1	TRBV30	NA	TRBJ1-2	CAWSVSGGVYGYTF	TGTGCCTGGAGTGTATCAGGGGGTGTCTATGGCTACACCTTC
NA	TRBV7-7	few	TRBJ2-5	CASSFRDVHETQYF	TGTGCTAGCAGCTTCCGGGATGTACATGAGACCCAGTACTTC
TRBD2	TRBV7-3	NA	TRBJ2-7	CASSLGLGTDEQYF	TGTGCCAGCAGCTTGGGACTAGGTACCGACGAGCAGTACTTC
TRBD2	TRBV7-8	few	TRBJ2-1	CASSLGRGTSVYNEQFF	TGTGCCAGCAGCTTAGGGCGGGGGACTAGCGTTTACAATGAGCAGTTCTTC
NA	TRBV19	NA	TRBJ1-2	CASRGEVSFGGYTF	TGTGCCAGTAGGGGAGAGGTCTCCTTCGGGGGCTACACCTTC
NA	TRBV27	few	TRBJ1-5	CASSLTANQPQHF	TGTGCCAGCAGTTTGACAGCTAATCAGCCCCAGCATTTT
NA	TRBV29-1	NA	TRBJ2-1	CSVDVYNEQFF	TGCAGCGTTGACGTGTACAATGAGCAGTTCTTC
NA	TRBV7-2	once	TRBJ1-4	CASSLAGPTIGEKLFF	TGTGCCAGCAGCTTAGCTGGGCCGACCATCGGTGAAAAACTGTTTTTT
NA	TRBV6-5	NA	TRBJ2-7	CASSYSTTGPYEQYF	TGTGCCAGCAGTTACTCGACGACAGGACCCTACGAGCAGTACTTC
TRBD2	TRBV5-1	NA	TRBJ2-3	CASSPGPGGFDTQYF	TGCGCCAGCAGCCCTGGACCGGGGGGATTCGATACGCAGTATTTT
TRBD1	TRBV7-8	NA	TRBJ1-1	CASSSGGNRQGGLNTEAFF	TGTGCCAGCAGCTCCGGCGGGAATCGACAGGGGGGACTGAACACTGAAGCTTTCTTT
TRBD1	TRBV28	NA	TRBJ2-6	CASSPDRGSVAGANVLTF	TGTGCCAGCAGTCCGGACAGGGGGTCGGTGGCTGGGGCCAACGTCCTGACTTTC
NA	TRBV9	NA	TRBJ2-7	CASGSGTTYEQYF	TGTGCCAGCGGGTCGGGGACAACCTACGAGCAGTACTTC
TRBD2	TRBV7-2	NA	TRBJ2-7	CASSLLWRESVREQYF	TGTGCCAGCAGCTTACTATGGCGGGAGAGCGTTCGCGAGCAGTACTTC
TRBD2	TRBV7-9	NA	TRBJ2-4	CASSFPPRLAGIQNIQYF	TGTGCCAGCAGCTTCCCCCCTCGACTAGCGGGAATTCAAAACATTCAGTACTTC
TRBD1	TRBV9	NA	TRBJ2-3	CASSVAGQAYTDTQYF	TGTGCCAGCAGCGTAGCTGGACAGGCGTACACAGATACGCAGTATTTT
NA	TRBV4-3	once	TRBJ1-3	CASSQGGQDRNTIYF	TGCGCCAGCAGCCAAGGGGGGCAGGACCGGAACACCATATATTTT
NA	TRBV30	NA	TRBJ1-1	CAWNTGKHTEAFF	TGTGCCTGGAACACAGGGAAACACACTGAAGCTTTCTTT
TRBD1	TRBV9	once	TRBJ2-5	CASSIGQGFGETQYF	TGTGCCAGCAGCATCGGACAGGGGTTTGGGGAGACCCAGTACTTC
NA	TRBV7-3	NA	TRBJ2-2	CASSRSTGELFF	TGTGCCAGCAGCAGGAGTACCGGGGAGCTGTTTTTT